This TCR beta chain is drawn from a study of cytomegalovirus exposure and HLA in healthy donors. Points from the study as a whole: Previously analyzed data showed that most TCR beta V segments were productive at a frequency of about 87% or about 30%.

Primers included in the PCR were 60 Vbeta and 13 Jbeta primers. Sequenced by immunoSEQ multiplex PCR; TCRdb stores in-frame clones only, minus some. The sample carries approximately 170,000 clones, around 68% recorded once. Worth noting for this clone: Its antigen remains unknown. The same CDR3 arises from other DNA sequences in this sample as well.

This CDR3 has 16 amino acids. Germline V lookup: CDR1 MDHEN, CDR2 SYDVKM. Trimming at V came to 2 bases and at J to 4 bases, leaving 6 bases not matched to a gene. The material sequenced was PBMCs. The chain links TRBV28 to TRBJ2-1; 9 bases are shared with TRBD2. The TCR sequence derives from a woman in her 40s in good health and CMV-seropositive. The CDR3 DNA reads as TGTGCCAGCAGTTTAAGTAGCGGGAGTTCTTACAATGAGCAGTTCTTC. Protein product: CASSLSSGSSYNEQFF.